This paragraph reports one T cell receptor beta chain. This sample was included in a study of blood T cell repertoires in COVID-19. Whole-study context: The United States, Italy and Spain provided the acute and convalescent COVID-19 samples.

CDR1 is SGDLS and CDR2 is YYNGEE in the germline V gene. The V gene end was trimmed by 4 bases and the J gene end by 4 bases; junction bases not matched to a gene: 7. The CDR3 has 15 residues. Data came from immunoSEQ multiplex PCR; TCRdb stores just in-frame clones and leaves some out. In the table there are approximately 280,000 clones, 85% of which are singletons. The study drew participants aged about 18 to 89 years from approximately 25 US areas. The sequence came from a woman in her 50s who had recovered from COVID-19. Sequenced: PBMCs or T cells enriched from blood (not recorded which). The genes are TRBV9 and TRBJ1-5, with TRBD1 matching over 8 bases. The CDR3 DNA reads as TGTGCCAGCAGCTCCCAGGGGGCGGTTAATCAGCCCCAGCATTTT. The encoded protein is CASSSQGAVNQPQHF.